This is a list of T cell receptor beta chains from one sample in a study of blood T cell repertoires in COVID-19. Libraries were prepared by immunoSEQ multiplex PCR; TCRdb keeps only in-frame clonotypes and omits some of them. The top ten clones hold about 8.9% of a sample with a few hundred thousand clones, roughly 86% of them seen once. Specimen: PBMCs or T cells enriched from blood (not recorded which). The source is a woman aged 18-29 years who had recovered from COVID-19. CDR3s include the opening cysteine and the closing phenylalanine or tryptophan. D genes are given only for firm matches. A row's size may be missing; if present it is once, few, many or a size class.

>NA|TRBV7-2|NA|TRBJ1-5
TGTGCCAGCAGCTTAGCTGGGGAGGTGAGGCATTTT
CASSLAGEVRHF
>NA|TRBV29-1|few|TRBJ1-1
TGCAGCGTTGATTGGGGTTGGGGCTCTGAAGCTTTCTTT
CSVDWGWGSEAFF
>NA|TRBV5-8|NA|TRBJ1-5
TGTGCCAGCAGCCCCCTCAGGGGTTATAGCAATCAGCCCCAGCATTTT
CASSPLRGYSNQPQHF
>TRBD2|TRBV7-2|NA|TRBJ2-7
TGTGCCAGCAGCTTAAAACCTGAAGGGACTAGCGGGAGCTCCTACGAGCAGTACTTC
CASSLKPEGTSGSSYEQYF
>NA|TRBV4-3|NA|TRBJ2-5
TGCGCCAGCAGCCAAGATGACAGAGCTCAAGAGACCCAGTACTTC
CASSQDDRAQETQYF
>NA|TRBV5-4|NA|TRBJ1-1
TGTGCCAGCAGCTTGGGGATCTTTCAGGGTGGCACTGAAGCTTTCTTT
CASSLGIFQGGTEAFF
>TRBD2|TRBV5-5|NA|TRBJ2-3
TGTGCCAGCAGCCAAACCTTCCTAGCGGGGGGCCTAGATACGCAGTATTTT
CASSQTFLAGGLDTQYF
>NA|TRBV7-2|NA|TRBJ1-1
TGTGCCAGCAGCATGCTAGGGGCCACTGAAGCTTTCTTT
CASSMLGATEAFF
>TRBD1|TRBV7-2|NA|TRBJ1-1
TGTGCCAGCAGCTCGGGACAGGGGAGAACTGAAGCTTTCTTT
CASSSGQGRTEAFF
>NA|TRBV7-2|NA|TRBJ1-2
TGTGCCAGCAGCGAGGGCAGCGGCCCTTGGTATGGCTACACCTTC
CASSEGSGPWYGYTF
>TRBD1|TRBV6-6|NA|TRBJ1-1
TGTGCCAGCAGTTACTCGAAGACAGGGGGCAACACTGAAGCTTTCTTT
CASSYSKTGGNTEAFF
>NA|TRBV16|NA|TRBJ1-2
TGTGCCAGCAGCCACGACGGGCAGGGTAATTATGGCTACACCTTC
CASSHDGQGNYGYTF
>TRBD1|TRBV11-3|NA|TRBJ2-2
TGTGCCAGCAGCTTAGATTCCGGGACAGGGAACACCGGGGAGCTGTTTTTT
CASSLDSGTGNTGELFF
>NA|TRBV4-2|NA|TRBJ1-2
TGTGCCAGCAGCCAAGGCAGGATTGCGGGCAGCTATGGCTACACCTTC
CASSQGRIAGSYGYTF
>NA|TRBV7-8|NA|TRBJ1-1
TGTGCCAGCAGCTTCGGACGAGGAGGGGCCTCGGCTGAAGCTTTCTTT
CASSFGRGGASAEAFF
>TRBD2|TRBV7-6|NA|TRBJ2-5
TGTGCCAGCAGCTCTTGGACCGGGACTAGCGTTACGGAGACCCAGTACTTC
CASSSWTGTSVTETQYF
>TRBD1|TRBV7-9|NA|TRBJ2-1
TGTGCCAGCAGTAAATGGACAGGGTTAGTTTCGGAGCAGTTCTTC
CASSKWTGLVSEQFF
>NA|TRBV4-2|few|TRBJ2-7
TGTGCCAGCAGCCAAGAAAAAGGAGATAAGCCTTACGAGCAGTACTTC
CASSQEKGDKPYEQYF
>TRBD1|TRBV6-5|NA|TRBJ2-7
TGTGCCATATTAGACAGGGGCAAGACCTACGAGCAGTACTTC
CAILDRGKTYEQYF
>NA|TRBV3-1/TRBV3-2|NA|TRBJ1-1
TGTGCCAGCAGCCCCCGGGGGGGGCGAAGCACTGAAGCTTTCTTT
CASSPRGGRSTEAFF
>NA|TRBV29-1|once|TRBJ2-7
TGCAGCGTTGGGACCACCGGCGGGTCGCAGCAGTACTTC
CSVGTTGGSQQYF
>TRBD2|TRBV19|NA|TRBJ2-1
TGTGCCAGTAGTATCCCCCCTCGACAGCACTCTACTAGCGGGAGGTTCAATGAGCAGTTCTTC
CASSIPPRQHSTSGRFNEQFF
>TRBD1|TRBV6-5|NA|TRBJ1-2
TGTGCCAGCAGTTACTCCCGGACAGGGGGCGATGGCTACACCTTC
CASSYSRTGGDGYTF
>NA|TRBV30|few|TRBJ1-1
TGTGCCTGGAGTGTAGGGGGGGGTATCACTGAAGCTTTCTTT
CAWSVGGGITEAFF
>NA|TRBV28|NA|TRBJ1-5
TGTGCCAGCACACGGACAGTCCTCAAAAAGAGCAATCAGCCCCAGCATTTT
CASTRTVLKKSNQPQHF
>NA|TRBV4-1|NA|TRBJ1-4
TGCGCCAGCAGCCGACCACAGGGAGTTCTTGCAACTAATGAAAAACTGTTTTTT
CASSRPQGVLATNEKLFF
>NA|TRBV7-9|NA|TRBJ2-7
TGTGCCAGCAGCCCCGTGGGGCCTAGGTTGAGCGAGCAGTACTTC
CASSPVGPRLSEQYF
>NA|TRBV28|many|TRBJ2-3
TGTGCCAGCAGTTTTTTGAGCGGCACAGATACGCAGTATTTT
CASSFLSGTDTQYF
>TRBD1|TRBV28|NA|TRBJ2-2
TGTGCCAGCAGTTTTATTATGGGACAGGGAGGCACCGGGGAGCTGTTTTTT
CASSFIMGQGGTGELFF
>NA|TRBV4-3|NA|TRBJ1-3
TGCGCCAGCAGCCACTTACTTATAAAAGGGGGCTCTGGAAACACCATATATTTT
CASSHLLIKGGSGNTIYF
>TRBD2|TRBV5-1|NA|TRBJ2-5
TGCGCCAGCAGTTTGGGGCCAGCGGGAGAGGGGGAGACCCAGTACTTC
CASSLGPAGEGETQYF
>NA|TRBV5-1|NA|TRBJ1-3
TGCGCCAGCAGCCCTGGGAGCGAGGTATCGGGAAACACCATATATTTT
CASSPGSEVSGNTIYF
>NA|TRBV9|NA|TRBJ2-5
TGTGCCAGCAGCGCGCGGGGGCAGGGGCTGGAGACCCAGTACTTC
CASSARGQGLETQYF
>NA|TRBV6-1|NA|TRBJ1-2
TGTGCCAGCAGTGAAGGCTTGACAGTCTATGGCTACACCTTC
CASSEGLTVYGYTF
>NA|TRBV7-6|NA|TRBJ2-7
TGTGCCAGCAGCTTAGACCCAACACGCTCCTACGAGCAGTACTTC
CASSLDPTRSYEQYF
>NA|TRBV27|many|TRBJ1-5
TGTGCCAGCAGTTTTCAGTGGGGGACTCTGGATCAGCCCCAGCATTTT
CASSFQWGTLDQPQHF
>TRBD1|TRBV6-1|NA|TRBJ1-2
TGTGCCAGCAGTGAAATCGGTACAGGGGCATACTATGGCTACACCTTC
CASSEIGTGAYYGYTF
>TRBD1|TRBV7-9|NA|TRBJ2-7
TGTGCCAGCAGCTTAGTCGGACAGGCCTACGAGCAGTACTTC
CASSLVGQAYEQYF
>TRBD1|TRBV5-1|once|TRBJ1-2
TGCGCCAGCAGCTCCAGGGACAGCATCAACTATGGCTACACCTTC
CASSSRDSINYGYTF
>TRBD1|TRBV11-1|NA|TRBJ1-2
TGTGCCAGCAGCTTAGGGACAGGGGCTGGCGGCTACACCTTC
CASSLGTGAGGYTF
>NA|TRBV19|NA|TRBJ2-1
TGTGCCACCTCGGACAACTACAATGAGCAGTTCTTC
CATSDNYNEQFF
>NA|TRBV7-8|NA|TRBJ1-6
TGTGCCAGCAGCCCGGCTTCGGGGAGTAATTCACCCCTCCACTTT
CASSPASGSNSPLHF
>NA|TRBV4-1|NA|TRBJ1-1
TGCGCCAGCAGCCAAGGGGGACGGAGGGACACTGAAGCTTTCTTT
CASSQGGRRDTEAFF
>TRBD1|TRBV3-1/TRBV3-2|NA|TRBJ1-2
TGTGCCAGCAGCCTTGGGACAAAGGGGGCCTATGGCTACACCTTC
CASSLGTKGAYGYTF
>NA|TRBV21-1|NA|TRBJ1-2
TGTGCCAGCAGCAAATCCCGGTCCTCCGATGGCTACACCTTC
CASSKSRSSDGYTF
>NA|TRBV11-2|NA|TRBJ2-5
TGTGCCAGCAGCCCGAGTTTACCGGGACACCAACAAGAGACCCAGTACTTC
CASSPSLPGHQQETQYF
>TRBD1|TRBV6-6|NA|TRBJ2-7
TGTGCCAGCACCGCCGGGACAGGGGACTACGAGCAGTACTTC
CASTAGTGDYEQYF
>TRBD1|TRBV5-1|NA|TRBJ1-1
TGCGCCAGCAGCGCGGGGACAGGGGGCAACACTGAAGCTTTCTTT
CASSAGTGGNTEAFF
>NA|TRBV5-4|NA|TRBJ2-1
TGTGCCAGCAGCTTGGGAGGGGGGGACTACAATGAGCAGTTCTTC
CASSLGGGDYNEQFF
>NA|TRBV7-2|NA|TRBJ1-5
TGTGCCAGCAGCCCACAGGGAAATCAGCCCCAGCATTTT
CASSPQGNQPQHF
>TRBD2|TRBV2|once|TRBJ2-3
TGTGCCAGCAGAAGGACTAGCGGGACGTCAGATACGCAGTATTTT
CASRRTSGTSDTQYF
>NA|TRBV28|once|TRBJ1-2
TGTGCCAGCAGTTCGAATAGCCGGGCAGGGGTTAACTATGGCTACACCTTC
CASSSNSRAGVNYGYTF